This T cell receptor (beta chain) was sequenced during a study of blood T cell repertoires in COVID-19. Study details: The origin of the acute and convalescent COVID-19 samples was the United States, Italy and Spain. PBMCs, B-cell-depleted T cells, or T cells provided the cDNA or gDNA that made up the material.

In the source study's methods: Amplifying reference gene primers gave estimates of nucleated cell counts. Only in-frame clones appear in the TCRdb table, and some are missing; sequencing was by immunoSEQ multiplex PCR. V and J calls plus clone size are reproduced from that table; the DNA served to infer D and trimming. The data hold fewer than 250,000 clones, with roughly 90% observed a single time. V was clipped by 3 bases and J by 5 bases; unmatched bases: 4. Germline CDR1 is SGHRS and CDR2 is YFSETQ. This CDR3 spans 14 amino acids. V usage is TRBV5-1 and J usage is TRBJ1-2, with 10 positions matching TRBD1. This receptor was identified in a woman between 70 and 85 years old with acute or convalescent COVID-19. Sample: peripheral blood. CDR3 sequence (DNA): TGCGCCAGCAGCTCTAGACAGGGGGCGTATGGCTACACCTTC. The encoded protein is CASSSRQGAYGYTF.